What follows are 17 T cell receptor beta chains derived from one specimen sequenced in a study of blood T cell repertoires in COVID-19. Sequenced by immunoSEQ multiplex PCR; TCRdb stores in-frame clones only, minus some. The table has 120,000 or so clones, approximately 82% seen once; the top ten hold roughly 5.5%. Sequencing was done on a sample of peripheral blood. Receptors were obtained from an elderly man with active or convalescent COVID-19.

CDR3 sequence (DNA): TGTGCCATCAGTGAGTGGGGGACTAGCGGGGGCGATGAGCAGTTCTTC. Translating it yields CAISEWGTSGGDEQFF. The chain employs TRBV10-3 and TRBJ2-1, with TRBD2 matching 14 bases. The V gene's germline CDR1 is ENHRY and CDR2 SYGVKD. This CDR3 comprises 16 residues. The V gene end was trimmed by 1 base and the J gene end by 8 bases; junction bases not matched to a gene: 4.

This clone was observed a few times. The chain has TRBV18 and TRBJ1-3; a weak D match, TRBD1 (5 bases). Germline loops: CDR1 KGHSH, CDR2 LQKENI. The CDR3 is 16 residues long. V lost 5 bases to trimming and J lost 1 base, with 15 bases between them. The CDR3 sequence: CASSGPQGGSGNTIYF. The CDR3 DNA is TGTGCCAGCTCAGGACCCCAGGGAGGATCTGGAAACACCATATATTTT.

The chain combines TRBV19 with TRBJ1-5; 7 nucleotides match TRBD1. The CDR3 consists of 15 residues. The V segment lost 7 bases and the J segment 1 base; nucleotides outside the gene matches: 7. In germline, CDR1 is LNHDA, CDR2 SQIVND (reference sequence). CDR3 in amino acids: CASTTTGLSNQPQHF. The CDR3 DNA reads as TGTGCCAGTACCACGACAGGGCTAAGCAATCAGCCCCAGCATTTT.

This chain links TRBV7-8 with TRBJ1-2, with D possibly TRBD1 on 5 matching bases. This CDR3 has 13 residues. Germline values: CDR1 SGHVS, CDR2 FQNEAQ. V was clipped by 5 bases and J by 2 bases, with 9 bases between them. The CDR3 is CASSPDRNYGYTF. DNA of the CDR3: TGTGCCAGCAGCCCCGACAGAAACTATGGCTACACCTTC.

Only a few counts were recorded for this clone. This chain's CDR3 is CASSPPRPPRGRNEKLFF. As DNA, the CDR3 is TGTGCCAGCAGCCCGCCACGACCCCCTCGAGGGAGGAATGAAAAACTGTTTTTT. The chain joins TRBV3-1 (or the pseudogene TRBV3-2) to TRBJ1-4; D gene unclear. V was clipped by 4 bases and J by 5 bases, with 23 bases between them. The CDR3 extends over 18 amino acids. Per the germline V gene, CDR1 is LGHDT and CDR2 is YNNKEL (reference sequence).

This clone was observed a handful of times. J is TRBJ2-5 and V is TRBV19, with D perhaps TRBD1 (6 bases). The CDR3 is 14 residues long. CDR1 and CDR2 (germline): LNHDA, SQIVND (reference sequence). Trimming stripped 3 bases from V and 1 base from J, with 9 bases between. The CDR3 protein is CASSIWGPQETQYF. CDR3 in DNA: TGTGCCAGTAGTATTTGGGGGCCCCAAGAGACCCAGTACTTC.

The chain carries TRBV6-5 and TRBJ1-2, with unresolved D. The CDR3 sequence is 13 residues long. Germline V lookup: CDR1 MNHEY, CDR2 SVGAGI. Deletions cut 5 bases from V and 4 bases from J, with 11 bases between. The CDR3: CASSPAEGYGYTF. The DNA of the CDR3 is TGTGCCAGCAGTCCAGCAGAGGGCTATGGCTACACCTTC.

The chain uses TRBV7-8 and TRBJ2-5; D possibly corresponds to TRBD1 (6 bases). The CDR3 has 13 amino acids. Germline V lookup: CDR1 SGHVS, CDR2 FQNEAQ. The V end was cut by 4 bases, the J end by 2 bases, with 8 bases between. The CDR3 reads CASSSGQQETQYF. DNA for the CDR3: TGTGCCAGCAGCTCCGGACAGCAAGAGACCCAGTACTTC.

The chain couples TRBV7-3 to TRBJ1-1; no clear D gene. The V gene lost 5 bases and the J gene lost 1 base, with 8 bases spanning the gap. Per the germline V gene, CDR1 is SGHTA and CDR2 is FQGTGA. This CDR3 has 13 amino acids. The CDR3: CASSQNKNTEAFF. DNA of the CDR3: TGTGCCAGCAGCCAAAACAAGAACACTGAAGCTTTCTTT.

J is TRBJ1-1 and V is TRBV30; 10 positions agree with TRBD1. Germline CDR1 reads GTSNPN; CDR2 reads SVGIG (reference sequence). The CDR3 runs to 18 residues. V was pared by 6 bases and J by 2 bases, with 18 bases of the junction left unmatched. CDR3 coding DNA: TGTGCCTGTCGCAGGCGGAAGGGGACAGGGGAGGATAACACTGAAGCTTTCTTT. Protein product: CACRRRKGTGEDNTEAFF.

The V call is TRBV11-3, the J call TRBJ2-2; D is possibly TRBD1 (6 bases). The CDR3 consists of 17 residues. V gave up 1 base and J gave up 2 bases, with 14 bases separating them. Germline lookup yields CDR1 SGHNT and CDR2 YENEEA. The CDR3 here is CASSLGNNRDNTGELFF. For the CDR3, the DNA is TGTGCCAGCAGCTTAGGAAATAACAGGGATAACACCGGGGAGCTGTTTTTT. The complete variable domain, with remaining parts taken from reference TRBV11-3 and TRBJ2-2, reads EAGVVQSPRYKIIEKKQPVAFWCNPISGHNTLYWYLQNLGQGPELLIRYENEEAVDDSQLPKDRFSAERLKGVDSTLKIQPAELGDSAVYLCASSLGNNRDNTGELFFGEGSRLTVL.

V usage is TRBV19 and J usage is TRBJ1-2, with D possibly TRBD1 on 5 matching bases. This CDR3 is 15 amino acids long. Trimming shortened V by 6 bases and J by 8 bases, and 22 bases separated the two germline ends. Per the germline V gene, CDR1 is LNHDA and CDR2 is SQIVND (reference sequence). The CDR3, as DNA: TGTGCCAGTAGCACTCAAGGCACAGGCGGGATCGGCTACACCTTC. Encoded protein: CASSTQGTGGIGYTF.

J is TRBJ2-2 and V is TRBV7-2; 8 bases line up with TRBD2. In germline, CDR1 is SGHTA, CDR2 FQGNSA. This CDR3 has 14 amino acids. V lost 5 bases to trimming and J lost 7 bases; unmatched junction nucleotides: 6. The CDR3 bases are TGTGCCAGCAGCCTCGGGGGGGCCGGCGGGGAGCTGTTTTTT. It encodes CASSLGGAGGELFF. Drawing the rest from reference TRBV7-2 and TRBJ2-2, the complete variable domain is GAGVSQSPSNKVTEKGKDVELRCDPISGHTALYWYRQSLGQGLEFLIYFQGNSAPDKSGLPSDRFSAERTGGSVSTLTIQRTQQEDSAVYLCASSLGGAGGELFFGEGSRLTVL.

This clone came up once. Here the CDR3 reads CASSPLKTSGTGELFF. CDR3 in DNA: TGTGCCAGCTCACCATTGAAGACTAGCGGCACCGGGGAGCTGTTTTTT. The chain couples TRBV18 to TRBJ2-2, with 9 bases identical to TRBD2. With V trimmed by 2 bases and J by 4 bases, 5 bases remained unmatched. The CDR3 length is 16 residues. Germline CDR1 is KGHSH and CDR2 is LQKENI.

The gene calls are TRBV2 and TRBJ2-2, with 9 bases fitting TRBD1. The CDR3 is made up of 16 amino acids. The germline gives CDR1 SNHLY, CDR2 FYNNEI. Germline trimming cut 6 bases from V and 5 bases from J; bases unmatched to any gene: 10. The CDR3 DNA reads TGTGCCAGCAGGTTGGCGGGGACAGGGAGAACCGGGGAGCTGTTTTTT. It is translated as CASRLAGTGRTGELFF.

The rearrangement links TRBV13 to TRBJ1-3; no reliable D call. Germline V gives CDR1 PRHDT, CDR2 FYEKMQ (reference sequence). The CDR3 covers 14 residues. V gave up 1 base and J gave up 3 bases, with 7 bases separating them. The CDR3 nucleotides read TGTGCCAGCAGCTTAGCGAGGAATGGAAACACCATATATTTT. It translates to CASSLARNGNTIYF.

The chain couples TRBV5-8 to TRBJ2-1, with 10 positions matching TRBD1. CDR3 size: 14 residues. Trimming at V came to 4 bases and at J to 8 bases, leaving 6 bases not matched to a gene. Germline values: CDR1 SGHTS, CDR2 YDEGEE. CDR3 nucleotide sequence: TGTGCCAGCAGCCCCGACAGGGGGCACGATGAGCAGTTCTTC. This gives the protein CASSPDRGHDEQFF.